The rows below give T cell receptor beta chains drawn from one sample of a study of T cell responses to AZD1222 COVID-19 vaccine. Clones were read by immunoSEQ multiplex PCR, and TCRdb kept only the in-frame ones, dropping some. The sample records roughly 110,000 clones, 92% being singletons. The sequencing here drew on peripheral blood, taken 28 days after the second AZD1222 dose. These receptors came from an adult who received the AZD1222 COVID-19 vaccine. Each CDR3 is given with its conserved first and last residue. Fields, in order: D gene, J gene, V gene, clone size, CDR3 DNA, CDR3 protein. A D gene is named only where the DNA matches it firmly. Rows give clone size only sometimes, using once, few, many, or a class for an expanded clone.

d_gene: .; j_gene: TRBJ2-1; v_gene: TRBV3-1/TRBV3-2; abundance: .; CDR3nt: TGTGCCAGCAGCCAAGGGGACCGAGGAGTATACAATGAGCAGTTCTTC; CDR3aa: CASSQGDRGVYNEQFF
d_gene: TRBD2; j_gene: TRBJ2-1; v_gene: TRBV24-1; abundance: .; CDR3nt: TGTGCCTCTGCGAGAGCGGGGCCCTCAAATGAGCAGTTCTTC; CDR3aa: CASARAGPSNEQFF
d_gene: .; j_gene: TRBJ2-1; v_gene: TRBV10-3; abundance: .; CDR3nt: TGTGCCATCAGTGTTTTCGGTGCTAGCAATGAGCAGTTCTTC; CDR3aa: CAISVFGASNEQFF
d_gene: TRBD2; j_gene: TRBJ2-1; v_gene: TRBV18; abundance: .; CDR3nt: TGTGCCAGCTCACCACTTGGGCAGCGGGGGGACAATGAGCAGTTCTTC; CDR3aa: CASSPLGQRGDNEQFF
d_gene: TRBD2; j_gene: TRBJ2-7; v_gene: TRBV6-5; abundance: .; CDR3nt: TGTGCCAGCAGCGGACGGGGAGCGGGGTCCTACGAGCAGTACTTC; CDR3aa: CASSGRGAGSYEQYF
d_gene: TRBD1; j_gene: TRBJ1-2; v_gene: TRBV6-5; abundance: .; CDR3nt: TGTGCCAGCAGACCGGGACAGAACTATGGCTACACCTTC; CDR3aa: CASRPGQNYGYTF
d_gene: .; j_gene: TRBJ1-2; v_gene: TRBV6-5; abundance: few; CDR3nt: TGTGCCAGCAGTTACGGAGAGGGTGGCTATGGCTACACCTTC; CDR3aa: CASSYGEGGYGYTF
d_gene: .; j_gene: TRBJ1-1; v_gene: TRBV3-1/TRBV3-2; abundance: .; CDR3nt: TGTGCCAGCAGCCAAGGAGATTTGACTGAAGCTTTCTTT; CDR3aa: CASSQGDLTEAFF
d_gene: .; j_gene: TRBJ1-5; v_gene: TRBV10-3; abundance: once; CDR3nt: TGTGCCATCAGTGGTGAAAGAGATCAGCCCCAGCATTTT; CDR3aa: CAISGERDQPQHF
d_gene: .; j_gene: TRBJ2-5; v_gene: TRBV19; abundance: .; CDR3nt: TGTGCCAGTAGGACGCCTGCGGGAGAGACCCAGTACTTC; CDR3aa: CASRTPAGETQYF
d_gene: .; j_gene: TRBJ1-1; v_gene: TRBV7-3; abundance: .; CDR3nt: TGTGCCAGCAGCTTAGCCAGGGGCAACACTGAAGCTTTCTTT; CDR3aa: CASSLARGNTEAFF
d_gene: .; j_gene: TRBJ1-1; v_gene: TRBV5-5; abundance: .; CDR3nt: TGTGCCAGCAGCTTCCGGGGAAGCGGGGCTTTCTTT; CDR3aa: CASSFRGSGAFF
d_gene: TRBD1; j_gene: TRBJ1-5; v_gene: TRBV5-5; abundance: .; CDR3nt: TGTGCCAGCAGCTTGGAGGGGACAGGGACGTTGCTACGGCAGCCCCAGCATTTT; CDR3aa: CASSLEGTGTLLRQPQHF